A single T cell receptor (beta chain) is shown here with its context. This specimen comes from a study of T cell changes during pregnancy in multiple sclerosis. The table came from immunoSEQ multiplex PCR; TCRdb's copy has only in-frame clones and leaves some out. The sample yields fewer than 65,000 clones, around 90% seen once. This CDR3 is 16 amino acids long. The receptor was derived from a female donor with multiple sclerosis, enrolled in a pregnancy study. This chain connects TRBV21-1 to TRBJ2-1; TRBD2 is taken as the D call from the table, unchecked against the DNA. TRBV21-1 is given as a pseudogene. The material was CD8+ T cells from peripheral blood mononuclear cells, obtained after pregnancy. The CDR3 DNA reads as TGTGCCAGCAGCAAATCGCAGCGGGGGTCCTACAATGAGCAGTTCTTC. Translating gives CASSKSQRGSYNEQFF.